This T cell receptor beta chain came from a study of T cell changes during pregnancy in multiple sclerosis. Here immunoSEQ multiplex PCR was the method, and the copy in TCRdb shows in-frame clones only, minus some. The top ten hold about 1.9% of the sample, which has around 51,000 clones, 93% seen once. Trimming removed 3 bases at V and 5 bases at J, with 8 bases between. Germline loops: CDR1 LNHDA, CDR2 SQIVND (reference sequence). CDR3 length equals 12 residues. This TCR was recovered from a female donor with multiple sclerosis, enrolled in a pregnancy study. The input for sequencing was peripheral blood, taken in the second trimester of pregnancy. This chain uses TRBV19 with TRBJ2-7; unclear D gene. The CDR3 DNA reads TGTGCCAGTAGTATTATGGGCAACGAGCAGTACTTC. Translating gives CASSIMGNEQYF. The full variable domain, in which reference TRBV19 and TRBJ2-7 provide the parts outside the CDR3, is DGGITQSPKYLFRKEGQNVTLSCEQNLNHDAMYWYRQDPGQGLRLIYYSQIVNDFQKGDIAEGYSVSREKKESFPLTVTSAQKNPTAFYLCASSIMGNEQYFGPGTRLTVT.